This T cell receptor beta chain was documented in a study of blood T cell repertoires in COVID-19. In the source study's methods: Using reference gene primer amplification, nucleated cell counts were estimated. Method: immunoSEQ multiplex PCR; TCRdb's copy keeps in-frame clones and lacks some. V and J calls and clone size are copied from that table; D and trimming were computed from the DNA. The sample lists approximately 230,000 clones, 86% occurring once. The recovered donors of Cohort 3 showed two negative PCRs, clearance, or symptom resolution. The TCR comes from a man aged 18 to 29 who had recovered from COVID-19. Sequences were obtained from PBMCs or T cells enriched from blood (not recorded which).

The CDR3 loop is CASSSQSGGNGNTIYF. CDR3 DNA: TGTGCCAGCAGTTCCCAGTCAGGGGGCAATGGAAACACCATATATTTT. The rearrangement joins TRBV27 to TRBJ1-3; 8 nucleotides match TRBD1. J lost 3 bases, V lost 4 bases, and 8 bases had no gene match. From germline, CDR1 is MNHEY and CDR2 SMNVEV (reference sequence). This CDR3 contains 16 residues.